The subject of this entry is one T cell receptor beta chain. Its antigen is not yet known. Per-base qualities were not stored, and no clone one base away is much larger. This specimen comes from a study of blood T cell repertoires in COVID-19 (dated by TCRdb to between 2020 and 2021). A note on the overall study: Samples covering the acute and convalescent phases of COVID-19 were provided by collaborators in the United States, Italy and Spain. The material from the prospective study consisted of cDNA or gDNA derived from T cells, B-cell-depleted T cells, or PBMCs. Where available, HLA class I and class II types were obtained from metadata supplied by the sample provider rather than from assay-based typing. Subjects who had been exposed to COVID-19, were actively infected with it, or had recovered from it provided the deeply sampled blood TCRbeta repertoires that made up the dataset. The repertoires were released in a freely available public database intended as a resource for research on the immune response to SARS-CoV-2. Sample metadata almost always included a de-identified subject ID, COVID-19 status, age in years and sex. Samples were obtained from the ongoing ImmuneRACE study (first 160 participants) and from over a thousand subjects provided by 6 global collaborators.

The immunoSEQ Assay, a bias-controlled multiplex PCR, was used to amplify TCRbeta CDR3 regions from genomic DNA. The source study handled its data this way. Nucleated cell counts per sample were estimated from amplification of reference gene primers within the assay. To quantify the absolute abundance of each unique TCRbeta CDR3 rearrangement, sequence reads were collapsed and filtered. For each sample, productive Simpson clonality was calculated by taking the square root of Simpson's diversity index across productive rearrangements. This immuneACCESS table, as held by TCRdb, lists in-frame sequences with V and J called but not all clones. Of the missing ones, under half trace to an unresolved V gene in checked studies; the others have no known cause. The V and J calls and clone size were taken over from that table, and D and trimming were inferred from the DNA. Counted in this sample were hundreds of thousands of clones; around 88% of them appeared once. The ten largest clones take up around 1.3% of the sample.

Participants in the prospective study were enrolled through a virtual design, were aged about 18 to 90 years, and lived in roughly 26 United States geographic areas. In the prospective study, participants were assigned to cohorts based on the clinical history participants reported in a screening survey and a study questionnaire. In the prospective study, mobile phlebotomists collected whole blood, serum and a nasopharyngeal or oropharyngeal swab from each participant. Additional blood draws and questionnaires over an approximately 2-month period could optionally be provided by prospective study participants. Blood samples from the prospective study were shipped frozen or at room temperature prior to DNA extraction. General study outcomes and caveats: Clinical and demographic metadata were provided uncurated, with the amount varying by source and participant.

The specimen sequenced was PBMCs or T cells enriched from blood (not recorded which). This sequence was found in a middle-aged woman with acute COVID-19.

The CDR3 in this case is CASSLGALQPQHF. The nucleotides read TGTGCCAGCAGCTTAGGGGCCTTGCAGCCCCAGCATTTT. The sequence joins TRBV11-2 to TRBJ1-5; the D gene assignment is ambiguous. The V end loses 1 base and the J end loses 7 bases, and a stretch of 8 bases separates them. CDR1 SGHAT and CDR2 FQNNGV were looked up in the germline V gene. Reading from cysteine to phenylalanine, the CDR3 counts 13 amino acids. Just the 39-base CDR3 DNA is kept, in frame starting at base 1.